This T cell receptor (beta chain) emerged from a study of T cell responses to AZD1222 COVID-19 vaccine. Study observations and caveats: With dominance at 160-218 and 743-854, vaccine-associated CD4 TCRs spanned spike. None of the repertoires were sampled until the peak T cell response had passed.

About this clone itself: Its matching antigen is unknown.

The table came from immunoSEQ multiplex PCR; TCRdb's copy has only in-frame clones and leaves some out. The sample lists over 150,000 clones, just over 90% occurring once. Germline assignment: CDR1 SGHRS and CDR2 YFSETQ. The CDR3 has 15 amino acids. V was clipped by 4 bases and J by 3 bases, with 14 bases between them. This TCR was recovered from an adult in good health. The material was peripheral blood, obtained on day 0 of MenACWY control vaccination. The chain links TRBV5-1 to TRBJ2-1, with D perhaps TRBD1 (7 bases). The CDR3 DNA reads as TGCGCCAGCAGCCCGGAGGGGGCCCTCTACAATGAGCAGTTCTTC. It translates to CASSPEGALYNEQFF.